A selection of T cell receptor beta chains follows, all from one sample in a study of blood T cell repertoires in COVID-19. Sequencing used immunoSEQ multiplex PCR; TCRdb keeps in-frame clones, though not all of them. There are roughly 500,000 clones in the sample; nearly 90% occur only once, and 0.9% lies in the top ten. The sample comprised peripheral blood. These receptors came from a man aged 18 to 30 with COVID-19, enrolled during active disease. CDR3s leave out the opening cysteine and the closing phenylalanine or tryptophan. Fields, in order: V gene, D gene, CDR3 length, CDR3 protein. The D gene is left open where the match is weak.

TRBV10-2	TRBD2	13	ASIPTSGGANEQF
TRBV24-1	TRBD1	15	ATSDPRTGLGTGELF
TRBV29-1	.	10	SVEKTGTEAF
TRBV2	TRBD2	11	AITSGSTDTQY
TRBV18	TRBD1	11	ASSLQGAGELF
TRBV7-9	TRBD2	17	ASSLLASGGATSTDTQY
TRBV5-1	.	12	ASSLTGDQETQY
TRBV5-4	.	12	ASSYYPGAYEQY
TRBV18	.	12	ASSPDSSSRGYT
TRBV12-3/TRBV12-4	.	10	ASRLNHQPQH
TRBV27	.	14	ASSLFVGAGRDTQY
TRBV29-1	.	8	SVVGGEQY
TRBV19	.	14	ASSIGGGASYYEQY
TRBV11-2	TRBD2	12	ASSRTSGSSEQY
TRBV6-6	.	11	ASSYSGQYGYT
TRBV3-1/TRBV3-2	TRBD1	13	ASSPGQGLVDTQY
TRBV19	TRBD2	13	ASSIGAGAQETQY
TRBV3-1/TRBV3-2	TRBD2	16	ASSQERVDRGGTDTQY
TRBV2	TRBD2	13	ASSRLAVNTGELF
TRBV20-1	.	13	SASSGGPSTDTQY
TRBV27	TRBD1	14	ASSNLAGTGAQPQH
TRBV27	TRBD1	14	ASSKRQGNSNQPQH
TRBV4-1	.	12	ASSQAGQGGPQY
TRBV19	.	9	ASRQGVEAF
TRBV6-1	TRBD1	13	ASSELDRANQPQH
TRBV29-1	.	12	SVAGTPMNTEAF
TRBV15	TRBD1	12	ATSNAQGASGYT
TRBV18	.	12	ASSPGTFTDTQY
TRBV24-1	TRBD1	13	ATMDRFATNEKLF
TRBV12-5	.	18	ASGLVPRWVALAQSNEQF
TRBV5-6	TRBD2	14	ASSLDGRAVTGELF
TRBV15	.	12	ATSRVTVGGEQY
TRBV11-2	TRBD1	13	ASSWAGTGEYEQY
TRBV7-2	.	14	ASSRSVGANYNEQF
TRBV6-5	.	10	ASSYTVSEAF
TRBV28	TRBD2	12	ASRLAGGMNTQY
TRBV3-1/TRBV3-2	TRBD1	15	ASSQDQGAFSTDTQY
TRBV2	TRBD2	11	ASSVGGRDIQY
TRBV3-1/TRBV3-2	.	11	ASSQGASQPQH
TRBV5-8	.	12	ASSLAGGVYGYT
TRBV11-3	TRBD2	14	ASSLGGGRNSYEQY
TRBV2	TRBD2	11	ARMGLAGHEQF
TRBV3-1/TRBV3-2	TRBD2	15	ASSPQLGTSGNYEQY
TRBV6-5	TRBD2	12	ASSYGTSGYEQY
TRBV30	.	12	ALGGVYSNQPQH
TRBV2	TRBD1	12	ASSPERTGEGYT
TRBV27	.	16	ATSWTGRGSSYNSPLH
TRBV3-1/TRBV3-2	TRBD1	15	ASSQPGQGPFGSSLH
TRBV7-2	.	12	ASSLAGVSDTQY
TRBV18	TRBD2	15	ASSPPWGGSGANVLT
TRBV2	.	11	ASMRSAEETQY
TRBV5-4	TRBD1	17	ASSLGQGAYLNNLRKLF
TRBV6-5	.	12	ASGLVQEGYGYT
TRBV13	TRBD1	10	AETRDRAAQH
TRBV11-2	.	14	ASSLGRGAANEKLF
TRBV6-5	.	11	ASSSGPGLPQH
TRBV19	TRBD1	13	ASRLQGAPQETQY
TRBV19	TRBD1	13	ASSLGIDRGEGYT